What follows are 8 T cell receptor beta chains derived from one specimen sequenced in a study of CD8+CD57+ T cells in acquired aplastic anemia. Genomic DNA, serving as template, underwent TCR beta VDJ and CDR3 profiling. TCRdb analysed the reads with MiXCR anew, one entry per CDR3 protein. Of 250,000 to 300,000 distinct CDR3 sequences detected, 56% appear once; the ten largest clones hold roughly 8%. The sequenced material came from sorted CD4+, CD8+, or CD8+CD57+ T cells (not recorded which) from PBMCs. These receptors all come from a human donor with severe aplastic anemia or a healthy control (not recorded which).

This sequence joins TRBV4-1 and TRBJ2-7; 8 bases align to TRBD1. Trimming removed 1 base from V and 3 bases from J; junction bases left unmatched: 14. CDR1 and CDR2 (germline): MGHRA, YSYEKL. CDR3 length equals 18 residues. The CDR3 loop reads CASSQGGTRGLTYYEQYF. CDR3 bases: TGCGCCAGCAGCCAAGGGGGCACCAGGGGGCTAACCTACTACGAGCAGTACTTC.

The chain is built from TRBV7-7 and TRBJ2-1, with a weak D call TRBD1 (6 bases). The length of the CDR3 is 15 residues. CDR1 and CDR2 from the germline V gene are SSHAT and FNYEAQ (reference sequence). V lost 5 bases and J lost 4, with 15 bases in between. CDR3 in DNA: TGTGCCAGCAGCCAGGGGCCCCTCTCATACAATGAGCAGTTCTTC. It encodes CASSQGPLSYNEQFF.

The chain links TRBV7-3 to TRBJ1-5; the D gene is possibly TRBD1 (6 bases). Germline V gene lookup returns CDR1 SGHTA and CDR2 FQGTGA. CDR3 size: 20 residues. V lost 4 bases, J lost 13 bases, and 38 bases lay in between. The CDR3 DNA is TGTGCCAGCAGCTATCGACAGGCATCGAACACCGGGACTATACTACTGGCACAGCATTTT. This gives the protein CASSYRQASNTGTILLAQHF.

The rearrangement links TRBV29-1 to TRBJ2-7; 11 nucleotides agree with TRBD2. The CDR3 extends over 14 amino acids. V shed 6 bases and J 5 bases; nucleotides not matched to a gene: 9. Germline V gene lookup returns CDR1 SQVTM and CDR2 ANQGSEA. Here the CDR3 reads CSVTRLAGRDEQYF. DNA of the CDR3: TGCAGCGTCACGAGACTAGCGGGACGGGACGAGCAGTACTTC.

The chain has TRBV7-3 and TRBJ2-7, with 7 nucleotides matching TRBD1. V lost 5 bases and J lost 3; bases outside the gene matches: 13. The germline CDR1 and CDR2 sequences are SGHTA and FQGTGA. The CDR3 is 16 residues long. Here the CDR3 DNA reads TGTGCCAGCAGCCTCAACCTAGGGACAGTCCTCTACGAGCAGTACTTC. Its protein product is CASSLNLGTVLYEQYF.

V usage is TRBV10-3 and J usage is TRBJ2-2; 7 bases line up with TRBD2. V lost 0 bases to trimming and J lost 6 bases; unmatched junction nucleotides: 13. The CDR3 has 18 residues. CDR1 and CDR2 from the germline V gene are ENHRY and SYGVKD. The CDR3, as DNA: TGTGCCATCAGTGAGTCCCCCGGGGGGAGCCGCCCCTCCGGGGAGCTGTTTTTT. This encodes CAISESPGGSRPSGELFF.

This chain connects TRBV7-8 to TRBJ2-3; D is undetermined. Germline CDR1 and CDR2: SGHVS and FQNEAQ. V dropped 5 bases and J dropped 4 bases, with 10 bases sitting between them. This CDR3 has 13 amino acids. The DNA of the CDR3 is TGTGCCAGCAGCCACCCATCGGCAGATACGCAGTATTTT. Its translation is CASSHPSADTQYF.

Written as DNA, the CDR3 is TGTGCCTGGGAAAAAATCTATTCACCCCTCCACTTT. Its protein is CAWEKIYSPLHF. The rearrangement uses TRBV30 and TRBJ1-6; D is undetermined. The germline V gene has CDR1 GTSNPN and CDR2 SVGIG (reference sequence). V was clipped by 5 bases and J by 8 bases, with 10 bases between them. The CDR3 runs 12 residues.